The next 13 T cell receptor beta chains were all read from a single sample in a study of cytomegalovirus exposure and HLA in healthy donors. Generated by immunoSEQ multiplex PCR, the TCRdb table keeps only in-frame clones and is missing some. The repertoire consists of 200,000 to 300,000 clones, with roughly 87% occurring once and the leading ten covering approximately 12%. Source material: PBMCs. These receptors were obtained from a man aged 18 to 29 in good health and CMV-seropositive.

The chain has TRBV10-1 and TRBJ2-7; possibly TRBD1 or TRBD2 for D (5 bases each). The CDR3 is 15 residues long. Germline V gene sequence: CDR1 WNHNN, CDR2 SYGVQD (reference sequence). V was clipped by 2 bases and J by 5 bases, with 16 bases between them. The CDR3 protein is CASSEPGRSANEQYF. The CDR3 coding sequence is TGCGCCAGCAGTGAGCCGGGACGGAGCGCTAACGAGCAGTACTTC.

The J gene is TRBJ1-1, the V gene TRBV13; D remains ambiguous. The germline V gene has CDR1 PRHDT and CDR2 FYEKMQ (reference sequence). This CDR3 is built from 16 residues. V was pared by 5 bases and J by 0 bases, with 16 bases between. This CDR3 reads CASSPSARQMNTEAFF. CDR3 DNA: TGTGCCAGCAGCCCCAGCGCACGGCAGATGAACACTGAAGCTTTCTTT.

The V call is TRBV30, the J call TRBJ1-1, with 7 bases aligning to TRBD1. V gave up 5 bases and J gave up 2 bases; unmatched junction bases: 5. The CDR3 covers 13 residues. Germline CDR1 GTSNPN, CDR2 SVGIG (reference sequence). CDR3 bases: TGTGCCTGGTCCCGACAGGGAAACACTGAAGCTTTCTTT. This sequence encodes CAWSRQGNTEAFF.

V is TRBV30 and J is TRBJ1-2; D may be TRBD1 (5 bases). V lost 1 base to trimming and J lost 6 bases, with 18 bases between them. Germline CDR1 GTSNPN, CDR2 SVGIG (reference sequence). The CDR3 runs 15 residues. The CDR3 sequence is CAWSAPGLLKDGYTF. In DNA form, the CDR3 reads TGTGCCTGGAGTGCTCCAGGGCTTCTGAAAGATGGCTACACCTTC.

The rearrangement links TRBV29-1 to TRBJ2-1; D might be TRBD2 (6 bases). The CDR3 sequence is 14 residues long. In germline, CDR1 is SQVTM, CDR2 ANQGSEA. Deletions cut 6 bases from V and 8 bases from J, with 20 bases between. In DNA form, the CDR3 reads TGCAGCGTGGGACTGGGCCGGGTCCGGGATGAGCAGTTCTTC. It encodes CSVGLGRVRDEQFF.

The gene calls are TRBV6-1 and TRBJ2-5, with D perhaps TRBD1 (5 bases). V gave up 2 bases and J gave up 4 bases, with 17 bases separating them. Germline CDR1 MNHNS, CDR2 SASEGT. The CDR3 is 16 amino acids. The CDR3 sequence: CASSEIWNKGLETQYF. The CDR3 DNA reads TGTGCCAGCAGTGAAATATGGAACAAGGGGTTAGAGACCCAGTACTTC.

CDR3 protein: CASSVDPPGQGNYGYTF. In nucleotides, the CDR3 is TGTGCCAGCAGCGTAGATCCTCCGGGACAGGGAAACTATGGCTACACCTTC. V and J are TRBV9 and TRBJ1-2; 9 bases agree with TRBD1. Per the germline V gene, CDR1 is SGDLS and CDR2 is YYNGEE. The CDR3 is 17 amino acids. V lost 0 bases and J lost 2; bases outside the gene matches: 8.

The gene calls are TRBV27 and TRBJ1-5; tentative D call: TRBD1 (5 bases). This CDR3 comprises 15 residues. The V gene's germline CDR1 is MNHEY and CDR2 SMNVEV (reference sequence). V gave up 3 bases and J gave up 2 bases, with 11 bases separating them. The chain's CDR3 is CASSLLGEGNQPQHF. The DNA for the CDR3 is TGTGCCAGCAGTTTGTTGGGGGAGGGCAATCAGCCCCAGCATTTT.

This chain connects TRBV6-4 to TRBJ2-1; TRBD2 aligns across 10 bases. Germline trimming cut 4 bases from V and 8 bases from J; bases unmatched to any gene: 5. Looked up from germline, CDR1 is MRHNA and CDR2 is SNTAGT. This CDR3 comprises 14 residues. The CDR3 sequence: CASSASGSSDEQFF. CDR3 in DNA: TGTGCCAGCAGTGCTAGCGGGAGTAGCGATGAGCAGTTCTTC.

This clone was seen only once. CDR3 bases: TGTGCCAGCAGCCGATGGGCGGGGGACTATGGCTACACCTTC. Protein product: CASSRWAGDYGYTF. This chain connects TRBV27 to TRBJ1-2; possible D gene TRBD1, 5 bases. Germline CDR1 is MNHEY and CDR2 is SMNVEV (reference sequence). The CDR3 is 14 residues long. With 6 bases removed from V and 3 bases from J, the gap between germline ends came to 14 bases.

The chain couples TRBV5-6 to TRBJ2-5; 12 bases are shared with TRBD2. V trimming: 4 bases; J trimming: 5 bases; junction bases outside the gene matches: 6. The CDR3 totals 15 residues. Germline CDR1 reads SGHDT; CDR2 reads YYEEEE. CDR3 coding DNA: TGTGCCAGCAGCCGGACTAGCGGGACTGGGGAGACCCAGTACTTC. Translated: CASSRTSGTGETQYF.

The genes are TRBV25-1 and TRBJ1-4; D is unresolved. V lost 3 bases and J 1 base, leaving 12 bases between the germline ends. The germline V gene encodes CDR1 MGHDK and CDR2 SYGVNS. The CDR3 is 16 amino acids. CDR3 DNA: TGTGCCAGCAGTGACCTGCGAGGAGGAACTAATGAAAAACTGTTTTTT. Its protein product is CASSDLRGGTNEKLFF.

DNA for the CDR3: TGTGCCAGCAAATTGCGGGAGGGTTCCTACAATGAGCAGTTCTTC. It translates to CASKLREGSYNEQFF. The chain couples TRBV6-1 to TRBJ2-1; TRBD2 aligns across 9 bases. This CDR3 spans 15 amino acids. Germline V CDR1 and CDR2: MNHNS, SASEGT. Trimming at V came to 7 bases and at J to 1 base, leaving 5 bases not matched to a gene.